The entry that follows covers one TCR beta chain sequence. No antigen is known for it. The CDR3 contains 14 residues. Germline CDR1 and CDR2: SQVTM and ANQGSEA. Trimming took off 5 bases at V and 0 bases at J, with 13 bases between the two ends. The PCR made use of 60 Vbeta and 13 Jbeta primers. The assay was immunoSEQ multiplex PCR, and TCRdb's table has in-frame clones only and misses some. Here the sample spans about 92,000 clones, roughly 80% being singletons. This record belongs to a study of cytomegalovirus exposure and HLA in healthy donors. Whole-study results and caveats: Later analysis demonstrated an association between a missense DCLRE1C variant and TCR beta V- and J-gene trimming. TCR association rates varied by HLA locus in a later analysis, with DRB1 highest and HLA-C lowest.

The sequenced sample consisted of PBMCs. The receptor comes from a girl aged 2-10 years in good health and CMV-seropositive. The chain employs TRBV29-1 and TRBJ1-1; the D gene is possibly TRBD1 (5 bases). The CDR3 sequence is CSVTGGTMNTEAFF. The CDR3 region has the DNA TGCAGCGTTACAGGAGGGACCATGAACACTGAAGCTTTCTTT.